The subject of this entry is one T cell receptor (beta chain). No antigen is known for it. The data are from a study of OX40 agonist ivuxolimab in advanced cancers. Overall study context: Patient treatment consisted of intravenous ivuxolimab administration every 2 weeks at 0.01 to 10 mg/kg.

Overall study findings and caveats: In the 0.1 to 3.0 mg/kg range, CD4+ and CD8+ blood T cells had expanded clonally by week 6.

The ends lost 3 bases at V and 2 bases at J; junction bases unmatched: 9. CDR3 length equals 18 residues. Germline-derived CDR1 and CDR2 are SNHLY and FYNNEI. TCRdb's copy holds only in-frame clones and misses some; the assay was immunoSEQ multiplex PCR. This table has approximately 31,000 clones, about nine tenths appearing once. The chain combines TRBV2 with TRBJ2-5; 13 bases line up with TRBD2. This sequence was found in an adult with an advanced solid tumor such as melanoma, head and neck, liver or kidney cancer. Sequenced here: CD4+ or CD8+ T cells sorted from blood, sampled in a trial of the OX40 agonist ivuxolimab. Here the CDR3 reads CASSDGTSGEPLQETQYF. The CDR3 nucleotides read TGTGCCAGCAGTGACGGGACTAGCGGGGAGCCTCTACAAGAGACCCAGTACTTC.